The next 24 T cell receptor beta chains were all read from a single sample in a study of patients and donors after allogeneic stem cell transplantation. TCRdb analysed the RT-PCR reads with MiXCR anew, one entry per CDR3 protein. The sample carries hundreds of thousands of distinct CDR3 sequences, 16% recorded once. The sequenced material came from blood, either unsorted or a sorted T cell fraction (not recorded which). The source is a human donor who was either an allogeneic HSCT recipient or a stem cell or donor lymphocyte infusion donor (not recorded which). It is not recorded whose cells these are; they may come from a transplant donor.

This clonotype has at least ten counts. CDR3 nucleotides: TGTGCCAGCAGCCACGGACAGGGAACAGATACGCAGTATTTT. It codes for CASSHGQGTDTQYF. The chain links TRBV3-1 to TRBJ2-3; TRBD1 matches at 8 bases. The germline V gene has CDR1 LGHDT and CDR2 YNNKEL (reference sequence). J gave up 3 bases and V 3 bases, and 2 bases lay outside the gene matches. The CDR3 spans 14 residues.

The rearrangement joins TRBV5-5 to TRBJ1-5, with D unclear. Trimming left V 2 bases short and J 6 bases short, with 15 bases between. Germline values: CDR1 SGHKS, CDR2 YYEKEE (reference sequence). The CDR3 is made up of 15 amino acids. The CDR3: CASSFAPGASQPQHF. The CDR3 DNA sequence: TGTGCCAGCAGCTTTGCGCCCGGAGCCAGTCAGCCCCAGCATTTT.

This clonotype was seen a few times. The rearrangement joins TRBV25-1 to TRBJ2-3, with 8 bases aligning to TRBD1. The CDR3 is 17 residues long. Germline V gene lookup returns CDR1 MGHDK and CDR2 SYGVNS. The trim removed 5 bases at V and 9 bases at J, leaving 19 bases unmatched. The CDR3 sequence is CASSQIQGAGIGWTQYF. The CDR3 nucleotides are TGTGCCAGCAGTCAGATCCAGGGGGCGGGAATCGGTTGGACGCAGTATTTT.

This clonotype was observed at least ten times. The chain is built from TRBV9 and TRBJ2-3, with 8 bases lining up with TRBD2. V was pared by 5 bases and J by 3 bases, with 14 bases of the junction left unmatched. The CDR3 has 17 amino acids. Germline assignment: CDR1 SGDLS and CDR2 YYNGEE. Here the CDR3 DNA reads TGTGCCAGCAGTCCCGTAGGTGTCGGGGGGGTAACAGATACGCAGTATTTT. Its translation: CASSPVGVGGVTDTQYF.

The chain links TRBV4-1 to TRBJ1-2; D is ambiguous. Per the germline V gene, CDR1 is MGHRA and CDR2 is YSYEKL. The CDR3 extends over 17 amino acids. V was pared by 4 bases and J by 4 bases, with 22 bases between. In DNA, the CDR3 is TGCGCCAGCAGCCCTACCCCAGGAACACTGAGAGCCTATGGCTACACCTTC. The encoded protein is CASSPTPGTLRAYGYTF.

The chain links TRBV7-6 to TRBJ2-3; D perhaps matches TRBD1 (5 bases). The CDR3 spans 15 residues. CDR1 and CDR2 from the germline V gene are SGHVS and FNYEAQ. With 4 bases removed from V and 3 bases from J, the gap between germline ends came to 14 bases. The chain's CDR3 is CASSSPQGGTDTQYF. CDR3 bases: TGTGCCAGCAGCTCGCCCCAGGGTGGGACAGATACGCAGTATTTT.

The chain couples TRBV5-1 to TRBJ1-1; D not resolved. V shed 0 bases and J shed 0 bases, with 12 bases lying between them. CDR1 and CDR2 from the germline V gene are SGHRS and YFSETQ. The CDR3 length is 16 residues. In DNA form, the CDR3 reads TGCGCCAGCAGCTTGGTCGGCCCGCCTATGAACACTGAAGCTTTCTTT. This translates into CASSLVGPPMNTEAFF.

This clonotype has more than one count but fewer than ten. The chain links TRBV9 to TRBJ2-2, with D hard to call. V lost 0 bases and J lost 1, with 22 bases in between. The CDR3 contains 20 residues. Germline V CDR1 and CDR2: SGDLS, YYNGEE. In DNA form, the CDR3 reads TGTGCCAGCAGCGTAGGACCCGGGCCATCCCAGTACAGGAACACCGGGGAGCTGTTTTTT. Translation gives CASSVGPGPSQYRNTGELFF.

The sample holds a few counts of this clonotype. CDR3 nucleotide sequence: TGTGCCAGCAGCCTCGCCTCGGGGGTCGGGCAGTTCTTC. Translation gives CASSLASGVGQFF. V usage is TRBV3-1 and J usage is TRBJ2-1, with D perhaps matching TRBD2 (6 bases). The CDR3 runs to 13 residues. V was trimmed by 4 bases and J by 12 bases, leaving 16 bases between them. Germline loops: CDR1 LGHDT, CDR2 YNNKEL (reference sequence).

The chain couples TRBV30 to TRBJ2-1, with 7 positions matching TRBD2. Per germline, CDR1 GTSNPN and CDR2 SVGIG (reference sequence). V lost 0 bases, J lost 4 bases, and 3 bases stayed unmatched. CDR3 length: 14 residues. The CDR3, as DNA: TGTGCCTGGAGTGTAGCGGGGCCTTACAATGAGCAGTTCTTC. This gives the protein CAWSVAGPYNEQFF.

The chain joins TRBV7-9 to TRBJ1-2; 8 bases match TRBD1. CDR1 is SEHNR and CDR2 is FQNEAQ in the germline V gene (reference sequence). J was trimmed by 3 bases and V by 4 bases; bases with no gene match: 4. This CDR3 contains 14 residues. This chain's CDR3 is CASSSTGVYYGYTF. The CDR3 bases are TGTGCCAGCAGCTCGACAGGGGTTTACTATGGCTACACCTTC.

There are many counts of this clonotype. The J gene is TRBJ2-7, the V gene TRBV5-1; possibly TRBD2 for D (5 bases). CDR3 length equals 14 residues. Germline V lookup: CDR1 SGHRS, CDR2 YFSETQ. V lost 1 base to trimming and J lost 6 bases, with 14 bases between them. CDR3 in amino acids: CASSLLEDYGEQYF. For the CDR3, the DNA is TGCGCCAGCAGCTTGTTGGAGGATTATGGCGAGCAGTACTTC.

A few counts support this clonotype. The J gene is TRBJ2-7, the V gene TRBV18, with 12 bases matching TRBD2. The V and J ends lost 0 bases and 4 bases, in that order; junction bases with no gene match: 7. Germline CDR1 and CDR2: KGHSH and LQKENI. This CDR3 has 17 amino acids. CDR3 nucleotides: TGTGCCAGCTCACCACCCCCGCTAGCGGGAGGGCAGTACGAGCAGTACTTC. Its translation is CASSPPPLAGGQYEQYF.

The J gene is TRBJ1-4, the V gene TRBV7-8; 9 bases match TRBD1. Trimming removed 5 bases from V and 7 bases from J; junction bases left unmatched: 14. The CDR3 contains 17 residues. The germline V gene encodes CDR1 SGHVS and CDR2 FQNEAQ. This chain's CDR3 is CASSPRGQGSNREKLFF. DNA of the CDR3: TGTGCCAGCAGCCCGCGGGGACAGGGATCTAATCGTGAAAAACTGTTTTTT.

Only a few counts were recorded for this clonotype. The DNA for the CDR3 is TGTGCCACCAGTGCATCACAGACAGCGCAAGAGACCCAGTACTTC. Encoded protein: CATSASQTAQETQYF. This rearrangement joins TRBV24-1 to TRBJ2-5; possibly TRBD1 for D (5 bases). The germline V gene has CDR1 KGHDR and CDR2 SFDVKD. The germline V and J ends were trimmed by 5 bases and 2 bases, with 14 bases remaining between them. The CDR3 is 15 residues long.

The chain uses TRBV20-1 and TRBJ2-7, with TRBD1 as a possible D gene (5 bases). The V and J ends lost 0 bases and 3 bases respectively, with 18 bases between them. Germline CDR1 reads DFQATT; CDR2 reads SNEGSKA (reference sequence). The CDR3 loop spans 16 amino acids. CDR3 amino acids: CSARDPKGFDIYEQYF. DNA for the CDR3: TGCAGTGCTAGAGATCCTAAGGGGTTCGACATCTACGAGCAGTACTTC.

CDR3 DNA: TGTGCCAGCAGCGTATTTGGACTAGTCTCCGAGCAGTACTTC. Translating gives CASSVFGLVSEQYF. The chain carries TRBV9 and TRBJ2-7; 7 bases map to TRBD2. Germline V lookup: CDR1 SGDLS, CDR2 YYNGEE. V gave up 1 base and J gave up 6 bases; unmatched junction bases: 7. CDR3 length equals 14 residues.

The chain uses TRBV12-5 and TRBJ2-2; tentative D call: TRBD2 (6 bases). V was pared by 5 bases and J by 8 bases, with 15 bases between. This CDR3 has 14 amino acids. CDR1 and CDR2 (germline): LGHNT, FRNRAP. The chain's CDR3 is CASGPGGAGGELFF. The CDR3 DNA is TGTGCTAGTGGTCCCGGGGGAGCCGGGGGGGAGCTGTTTTTT.

This clonotype was counted between two and nine times. The chain employs TRBV10-3 and TRBJ2-2; D unresolved. The CDR3 spans 16 residues. The V end was cut by 1 base, the J end by 0 bases, with 9 bases between. Germline V CDR1 and CDR2: ENHRY, SYGVKD. The CDR3 DNA reads as TGTGCCATCAGTGAGTGGCAGATCTCGAACACCGGGGAGCTGTTTTTT. Translating it yields CAISEWQISNTGELFF.

The chain links TRBV7-2 to TRBJ2-5, with 8 bases aligning to TRBD2. The J segment lost 7 bases and the V segment lost 8 bases, leaving 6 bases of the junction unmatched. CDR1 is SGHTA and CDR2 is FQGNSA in the germline V gene. CDR3 length equals 12 residues. The CDR3 bases are TGTGCCAGCCGTCAGCGGGGGTCGACCCAGTACTTC. It is translated as CASRQRGSTQYF.

The chain uses TRBV20-1 and TRBJ2-5, with TRBD2 as a possible D gene (6 bases). V dropped 6 bases and J dropped 10 bases, with 24 bases sitting between them. The germline gives CDR1 DFQATT, CDR2 SNEGSKA (reference sequence). The CDR3 runs 14 residues. The CDR3 coding sequence is TGCAGTGCCGACAGCGGGTCGACTCTCGGGATCCAGTACTTC. This gives the protein CSADSGSTLGIQYF.

This clonotype was counted ten times or more. The chain has TRBV12-3 or TRBV12-4 and TRBJ2-1; 8 bases align to TRBD2. V lost 5 bases, J lost 9 bases, and 9 bases stayed unmatched. There are 14 residues in the CDR3. DNA of the CDR3: TGTGCCAGCAGTGACGGGAGGGGGGCGGTTGAGCAGTTCTTC. It specifies CASSDGRGAVEQFF.

The chain carries TRBV20-1 and TRBJ2-5; D is ambiguous. Looked up from germline, CDR1 is DFQATT and CDR2 is SNEGSKA (reference sequence). This CDR3 is built from 11 residues. The germline V and J ends were trimmed by 2 bases and 5 bases, with 6 bases remaining between them. The CDR3 DNA is TGCAGTGCTAGACGCCTCGAGACCCAGTACTTC. It specifies CSARRLETQYF.

This clonotype appeared a few times. This rearrangement joins TRBV29-1 to TRBJ1-5, with no clear D. V was pared by 6 bases and J by 4 bases, with 13 bases between. The length of the CDR3 is 13 residues. CDR1 and CDR2 (germline): SQVTM, ANQGSEA. DNA for the CDR3: TGCAGCGTGCAGGCAGGCCGTAATCAGCCCCAGCATTTT. The encoded protein is CSVQAGRNQPQHF.